The T cell receptor beta chain under discussion was sequenced for a study of T cells in Graves' hyperthyroidism and ophthalmopathy. Per germline, CDR1 DFQATT and CDR2 SNEGSKA (reference sequence). There are 14 residues in the CDR3. V was shortened by 0 bases and J by 5 bases, with 13 bases between the two germline ends. This clonotype has at least ten counts. TCR beta CDR3 regions were amplified from RNA. The study used the HTBI primer set for a first-round RT-PCR of the TCR CDR3. One entry per CDR3 protein results from TCRdb running MiXCR on the multiplex PCR reads. The sample has under 250,000 distinct CDR3 sequences; around 25% are singletons.

Input material: blood. The chain carries TRBV20-1 and TRBJ1-1; D is perhaps TRBD1 (5 bases). The clonotype was recovered from a woman in her thirties or forties with Graves' ophthalmopathy. The CDR3 nucleotides read TGCAGTGCTAGAGATTCGGGACTCCCAACTGAAGCTTTCTTT. Amino acids: CSARDSGLPTEAFF.